A single sample is the source of the 16 T cell receptor beta chains below, sequenced in a study of post-analysis software for immune sequencing data. The study's findings and limits: Five TRBV segments, including TRBV5-6, TRBV5-1 and TRBV20-1, were more frequent in patients than controls.

Each TCR beta cDNA library carried unique molecular identifiers. TCRdb reprocessed the PCR reads via MiXCR and lists one record per CDR3 protein. The sample lists a few hundred thousand distinct CDR3 sequences, 30% to 45% occurring once. No antigen has been identified for these receptors. The sequencing input was blood. The origin of the receptors is a girl aged 5 to 17 with multiple sclerosis.

V gene TRBV20-1 combines with J gene TRBJ2-7; 9 nucleotides match TRBD1. J was trimmed by 4 bases and V by 2 bases; bases with no gene match: 6. Germline V gene lookup returns CDR1 DFQATT and CDR2 SNEGSKA (reference sequence). This CDR3 is 14 amino acids long. This chain's CDR3 is CSARRGQGGYEQYF. CDR3 bases: TGCAGTGCTAGAAGGGGACAGGGTGGGTACGAGCAGTACTTC.

The chain has TRBV5-1 and TRBJ2-2; D perhaps matches TRBD1 (6 bases). Germline V gene data show CDR1 as SGHRS and CDR2 as YFSETQ. Trimming left V 3 bases short and J 0 bases short, with 18 bases between. The CDR3 is made up of 18 amino acids. The CDR3 spells CASSSATGGVSNTGELFF. CDR3 bases: TGCGCCAGCAGCTCTGCGACAGGTGGCGTATCGAACACCGGGGAGCTGTTTTTT.

This CDR3 is CAISGSSGGAYNEQFF. The CDR3 DNA reads TGTGCCATCAGTGGGTCGTCGGGGGGAGCATACAATGAGCAGTTCTTC. V and J are TRBV10-3 and TRBJ2-1; TRBD2 matches 7 bases. Germline values: CDR1 ENHRY, CDR2 SYGVKD. V gave up 4 bases and J gave up 4 bases; unmatched junction bases: 10. The CDR3 totals 16 residues.

This clonotype turned up a few times. The rearrangement uses TRBV2 and TRBJ2-4, with 8 positions matching TRBD1. This CDR3 is built from 12 residues. Germline lookup yields CDR1 SNHLY and CDR2 FYNNEI. V was clipped by 10 bases and J by 4 bases; unmatched bases: 3. The DNA for the CDR3 is TGTGCCACCGGACAGGGAAAAAACATTCAGTACTTC. Encoded protein: CATGQGKNIQYF.

The genes are TRBV6-1 and TRBJ2-5; D might be TRBD2 (5 bases). Germline V gene lookup returns CDR1 MNHNS and CDR2 SASEGT. The CDR3 contains 15 residues. Trimming removed 6 bases at V and 1 base at J, with 15 bases between. CDR3 bases: TGTGCCAGCAGGAGGGAAACTCACCGCCAAGAGACCCAGTACTTC. It specifies CASRRETHRQETQYF.

This clonotype came up a few times. The chain employs TRBV28 and TRBJ2-1; D possibly corresponds to TRBD2 (5 bases). The CDR3 has 16 amino acids. Trimming shortened V by 4 bases and J by 2 bases, and 15 bases separated the two germline ends. Looked up from germline, CDR1 is MDHEN and CDR2 is SYDVKM. CDR3 sequence reads: CASSSPGSGAYNEQFF. CDR3 DNA sequence: TGTGCCAGCAGTTCGCCGGGATCCGGGGCCTACAATGAGCAGTTCTTC. Combining the CDR3 with reference TRBV28 and TRBJ2-1 gives the whole variable domain DVKVTQSSRYLVKRTGEKVFLECVQDMDHENMFWYRQDPGLGLRLIYFSYDVKMKEKGDIPEGYSVSREKKERFSLILESASTNQTSMYLCASSSPGSGAYNEQFFGPGTRLTVL.

This clonotype occurred once. The junction shows a germline mismatch at one end, possibly a read error. The chain uses TRBV14 and TRBJ2-7; D is perhaps TRBD1 or TRBD2 (5 bases each). The CDR3 spans 17 residues. Germline values: CDR1 SGHDN, CDR2 FVKESK. The CDR3: CASSQVRGKGSSCEQYF. The CDR3 coding sequence is TGTGCCAGCAGCCAAGTACGGGGAAAGGGGTCCTCCTGCGAGCAGTACTTC.

The chain is built from TRBV19 and TRBJ2-7; 7 bases line up with TRBD2. V was pared by 3 bases and J by 5 bases, with 4 bases of the junction left unmatched. This CDR3 comprises 13 residues. Germline values: CDR1 LNHDA, CDR2 SQIVND (reference sequence). CDR3 sequence (DNA): TGTGCCAGTAGTATTGGGGCGGGGGACGAGCAGTACTTC. Amino acids: CASSIGAGDEQYF.

This chain joins TRBV4-1 and TRBJ2-7; D is perhaps TRBD2 (5 bases). Germline CDR1 is MGHRA and CDR2 is YSYEKL. This CDR3 region has 15 residues. The V end lost 1 base, the J end lost 2 bases, and 12 bases lay between the germline ends. The CDR3 spells CASSQVTGSAYEQYF. CDR3 sequence (DNA): TGCGCCAGCAGCCAAGTGACGGGGAGCGCCTACGAGCAGTACTTC.

The chain couples TRBV29-1 to TRBJ2-5; D possibly corresponds to TRBD1 (5 bases). This CDR3 has 11 residues. Germline V gene sequence: CDR1 SQVTM, CDR2 ANQGSEA. V lost 3 bases and J lost 5, with 7 bases in between. The CDR3: CSVDYRETQYF. The CDR3 bases are TGCAGCGTTGATTACAGGGAGACCCAGTACTTC.

The chain recombines TRBV5-1 with TRBJ1-5; the D gene is possibly TRBD1 (5 bases). The CDR3 length is 14 residues. V lost 4 bases to trimming and J lost 6 bases, with 14 bases between them. Germline CDR1 and CDR2: SGHRS and YFSETQ. The CDR3, as DNA: TGCGCCAGCAGCACGGAGGGGCGAGGTCAGCCCCAGCATTTT. It encodes CASSTEGRGQPQHF.

J is TRBJ1-2 and V is TRBV20-1; maybe TRBD1 (5 bases). Germline assignment: CDR1 DFQATT and CDR2 SNEGSKA (reference sequence). This CDR3 is 13 amino acids long. The ends were cut back, 3 bases at V and 8 bases at J, with 16 bases in the middle. The CDR3 spells CSARDDSGWGYTF. The CDR3 coding sequence is TGCAGTGCTAGGGACGACAGTGGCTGGGGCTACACCTTC.

The V gene is TRBV6-2 or TRBV6-3, the J gene TRBJ1-5; no clear D. Between the trimmed V and J ends, which lost 5 bases and 7 bases, there was a span of 12 bases. This CDR3 comprises 13 residues. The V gene's germline CDR1 is MNHEY and CDR2 SVGEGT. DNA for the CDR3: TGTGCCAGCAGTCCTTTAGGAGGGCAGCCCCAGCATTTT. Encoded protein: CASSPLGGQPQHF.

The rearrangement links TRBV5-1 to TRBJ2-7; 7 bases align to TRBD1. Trimming at V came to 5 bases and at J to 2 bases, leaving 10 bases not matched to a gene. The CDR3 totals 15 residues. Germline V lookup: CDR1 SGHRS, CDR2 YFSETQ. CDR3 nucleotides: TGCGCCAGCAGACCGGAAGAACAGGGGCCCTACGAGCAGTACTTC. Its translation is CASRPEEQGPYEQYF.

A few counts support this clonotype. The rearrangement joins TRBV18 to TRBJ2-1; D is unresolved. Germline V gene lookup returns CDR1 KGHSH and CDR2 LQKENI. The CDR3 sequence is 15 residues long. Trimming removed 0 bases at V and 2 bases at J, with 8 bases between. CDR3 amino acids: CASSPPESPYNEQFF. The DNA of the CDR3 is TGTGCCAGCTCACCACCAGAGAGTCCCTACAATGAGCAGTTCTTC.

This clonotype was seen just once. This sequence joins TRBV7-2 and TRBJ1-5; no firm D call. Germline V gene sequence: CDR1 SGHTA, CDR2 FQGNSA. The CDR3 has 14 amino acids. Trimming took 0 bases from V and 3 from J, leaving 6 bases between them. Written as DNA, the CDR3 is TGTGCCAGCAGCTTAGCGCGGAACAATCAGCCCCAGCATTTT. It yields the protein CASSLARNNQPQHF.